This paragraph reports one T cell receptor (beta chain). These data are taken from a study of OX40 agonist ivuxolimab in advanced cancers. In the study overall: Hepatocellular carcinoma, melanoma, renal cell or head and neck cancer was diagnosed in the dose-escalation patients. One patient with hepatocellular carcinoma and two with cutaneous melanoma, three in all, had partial responses.

Sequencing used immunoSEQ multiplex PCR; TCRdb keeps in-frame clones, though not all of them. The sample includes over 85,000 clones, around 84% of them seen just once. Blood samples were obtained at baseline, cycle 4 day 1, and cycle 7 day 1. The CDR3 spans 15 residues. The V and J ends lost 7 bases and 3 bases respectively, with 16 bases between them. From germline, CDR1 is MNHEY and CDR2 SMNVEV (reference sequence). This TCR derives from an adult with an advanced solid tumor such as melanoma, head and neck, liver or kidney cancer. Specimen: CD4+ or CD8+ T cells sorted from blood, collected in a trial of the OX40 agonist ivuxolimab. The chain links TRBV27 to TRBJ2-1; no firm D call. CDR3 in amino acids: CASTQGLGFYNEQFF. CDR3 coding DNA: TGTGCCAGCACCCAAGGGTTGGGGTTCTACAATGAGCAGTTCTTC.